The source of this T cell receptor beta chain is a study of prognosis after radiotherapy for stage I lung cancer. Study summary: Of the enrolled patients, under 15 had newly diagnosed primary stage I lung tumors, while roughly 5 had oligometastatic NSCLC following surgical resection of the primary tumor. Notes on the study in general: The authors did not determine whether the expanded TCR clones were tumor-specific.

This clonotype is deemed medium-sized. Its antigen is still unknown. It was by two-round multiplex PCR that TCR beta CDR3 was amplified from genomic DNA. The first round of PCR was done with primers that matched each TRBV and TRBJ gene. MiXCR was run by TCRdb on the multiplex PCR reads, yielding one entry per CDR3 protein. This sample has about 15,000 distinct CDR3 sequences, with 37% found just once. Germline V lookup: CDR1 MNHEY, CDR2 SMNVEV (reference sequence). Losses at the gene ends were 4 bases for V and 4 bases for J; bases not matched to a gene: 14. The CDR3 spans 17 residues. This clonotype was obtained from a donor aged 50 or older with non-small cell lung cancer. Sequencing used PBMCs, obtained before or after stereotactic body radiation therapy (not recorded which). The chain employs TRBV27 and TRBJ1-2; the match to TRBD1 covers 8 bases. Written as DNA, the CDR3 is TGTGCCAGCAGTTCAGCAGGGGGCGATCTCTCAATCTATGGCTACACCTTC. As protein: CASSSAGGDLSIYGYTF.